Listed below are T cell receptor beta chains from one sample, sequenced in a study of blood T cell repertoires in COVID-19. Sequenced by immunoSEQ multiplex PCR; TCRdb stores in-frame clones only, minus some. The sample includes about 110,000 clones, approximately 88% seen only once; the top ten take about 4%. Sample: peripheral blood. The receptors were sampled from a human donor in a cohort sampled during active COVID-19. The CDR3 runs from the conserved cysteine through the conserved F or W. Fields, in order: J gene, clone size, V gene, D gene, CDR3 DNA, CDR3 protein. The D gene is left open where the match is weak. Size values are once, few and many counts, or a class for expanded clones, and some rows have none.

J gene: TRBJ2-2
clone size: NA
V gene: TRBV9
D gene: NA
CDR3 DNA: TGTGCCAGCAGCGTCTTGGAGGCCACTACCGGGGAGCTGTTTTTT
CDR3 protein: CASSVLEATTGELFF

J gene: TRBJ2-5
clone size: NA
V gene: TRBV18
D gene: TRBD1
CDR3 DNA: TGTGCCAGCTCAAAGGACAGGGCAGAGACCCAGTACTTC
CDR3 protein: CASSKDRAETQYF

J gene: TRBJ1-2
clone size: few
V gene: TRBV4-2
D gene: NA
CDR3 DNA: TGTGCCAGCAGTCCAAATGTACAGCTTAACTATGGCTACACCTTC
CDR3 protein: CASSPNVQLNYGYTF

J gene: TRBJ2-7
clone size: NA
V gene: TRBV3-1/TRBV3-2
D gene: NA
CDR3 DNA: TGTGCCAGCAGCCACACCAGAAGCTCCTACGAGCAGTACTTC
CDR3 protein: CASSHTRSSYEQYF

J gene: TRBJ1-1
clone size: NA
V gene: TRBV19
D gene: TRBD1
CDR3 DNA: TGTGCCAGTAGTCCATCAGGGGGCTTGGGAAGGACTGAAGCTTTCTTT
CDR3 protein: CASSPSGGLGRTEAFF

J gene: TRBJ2-7
clone size: NA
V gene: TRBV5-4
D gene: NA
CDR3 DNA: TGTGCCAGCAGCTGGCCAGGGACTTCGGAGCAGTACTTC
CDR3 protein: CASSWPGTSEQYF

J gene: TRBJ2-2
clone size: NA
V gene: TRBV28
D gene: NA
CDR3 DNA: TGTGCCAGCATCCCGGGACAACTGACCGGGGAGCTGTTTTTT
CDR3 protein: CASIPGQLTGELFF

J gene: TRBJ2-4
clone size: NA
V gene: TRBV9
D gene: TRBD2
CDR3 DNA: TGTGCCAGCAGCGTAGATCTAGCGGTGGGGGTAACGCTTCAGTACTTC
CDR3 protein: CASSVDLAVGVTLQYF

J gene: TRBJ2-2
clone size: NA
V gene: TRBV24-1
D gene: NA
CDR3 DNA: TGTGCCACCAGTGCTTACACCGGGGAGCTGTTTTTT
CDR3 protein: CATSAYTGELFF

J gene: TRBJ2-2
clone size: NA
V gene: TRBV7-3
D gene: TRBD2
CDR3 DNA: TGTGCCAGCAGCTTAGTGCCCGACAGGAGCGGGAGGGCCCCTGTCACCGGGGAGCTGTTTTTT
CDR3 protein: CASSLVPDRSGRAPVTGELFF

J gene: TRBJ2-2
clone size: NA
V gene: TRBV6-5
D gene: TRBD2
CDR3 DNA: TGTGCCAGCAGTAGCGGGAGGGCCATCACCGGGGAGCTGTTTTTT
CDR3 protein: CASSSGRAITGELFF

J gene: TRBJ2-1
clone size: NA
V gene: TRBV5-1
D gene: NA
CDR3 DNA: TGCGCCAGCAGCTTGTTAGCGGAAAGCTCCTACAATGAGCAGTTCTTC
CDR3 protein: CASSLLAESSYNEQFF

J gene: TRBJ2-1
clone size: NA
V gene: TRBV30
D gene: TRBD2
CDR3 DNA: TGTGCCTGGGGAATTGGGACTAGCGGGCTTTACAATGAGCAGTTCTTC
CDR3 protein: CAWGIGTSGLYNEQFF

J gene: TRBJ1-1
clone size: NA
V gene: TRBV6-2/TRBV6-3
D gene: NA
CDR3 DNA: TGTGCCAGCAGCCTTGTCGGGACACCGAACACTGAAGCTTTCTTT
CDR3 protein: CASSLVGTPNTEAFF

J gene: TRBJ2-3
clone size: NA
V gene: TRBV3-1/TRBV3-2
D gene: NA
CDR3 DNA: TGTGCCAGCGGCAGAACAGACACAGATACGCAGTATTTT
CDR3 protein: CASGRTDTDTQYF

J gene: TRBJ2-7
clone size: once
V gene: TRBV4-3
D gene: NA
CDR3 DNA: TGCGCCAGCAGCCGAGTGGCTACCCCGGGACTTACAAGCTCCTACGAGCAGTACTTC
CDR3 protein: CASSRVATPGLTSSYEQYF

J gene: TRBJ1-1
clone size: once
V gene: TRBV6-5
D gene: NA
CDR3 DNA: TGTGCCAGCAGTAAACCCGGGACACTGAACACTGAAGCTTTCTTT
CDR3 protein: CASSKPGTLNTEAFF

J gene: TRBJ1-1
clone size: NA
V gene: TRBV3-1/TRBV3-2
D gene: NA
CDR3 DNA: TGTGCCAGCAGCCAAGTGTCTAGGAACACTGAAGCTTTCTTT
CDR3 protein: CASSQVSRNTEAFF

J gene: TRBJ2-1
clone size: NA
V gene: TRBV7-2
D gene: TRBD2
CDR3 DNA: TGTGCCAGCAGCTCTTGGACTAGCGGGAGTACTGAGCAGTTCTTC
CDR3 protein: CASSSWTSGSTEQFF

J gene: TRBJ2-2
clone size: NA
V gene: TRBV7-9
D gene: TRBD2
CDR3 DNA: TGTGCCAGCAGCCCCGGGACTAGCGGGATAAACACCGGGGAGCTGTTTTTT
CDR3 protein: CASSPGTSGINTGELFF

J gene: TRBJ1-2
clone size: few
V gene: TRBV19
D gene: TRBD1
CDR3 DNA: TGTGCCAGTAGTACCCGACAGGGGGCATCGAACTATGGCTACACCTTC
CDR3 protein: CASSTRQGASNYGYTF

J gene: TRBJ2-3
clone size: NA
V gene: TRBV20-1
D gene: TRBD2
CDR3 DNA: TGCAGTGCTAGTAGCGGGTTGGGAGCAGGCACAGATACGCAGTATTTT
CDR3 protein: CSASSGLGAGTDTQYF

J gene: TRBJ1-3
clone size: NA
V gene: TRBV28
D gene: NA
CDR3 DNA: TGTGCCAGCAGTTTAGAGGGTAGCTCTGGAAACACCATATATTTT
CDR3 protein: CASSLEGSSGNTIYF

J gene: TRBJ1-2
clone size: once
V gene: TRBV19
D gene: TRBD1
CDR3 DNA: TGTGCCAGTAGTACTGGGACAGGGCGAGGTGGCTACACCTTC
CDR3 protein: CASSTGTGRGGYTF

J gene: TRBJ1-4
clone size: NA
V gene: TRBV5-6
D gene: TRBD1
CDR3 DNA: TGTGCCAGCAGCTTGGTGGGACAGGGGAATGAAAAACTGTTTTTT
CDR3 protein: CASSLVGQGNEKLFF

J gene: TRBJ2-7
clone size: NA
V gene: TRBV18
D gene: TRBD1
CDR3 DNA: TGTGCCAGCTCACCTACGGGACAGGGGGGCTACGAGCAGTACTTC
CDR3 protein: CASSPTGQGGYEQYF

J gene: TRBJ2-1
clone size: few
V gene: TRBV14
D gene: NA
CDR3 DNA: TGTGCCAGCAGCCAAGATAATTTTTTTGATGAGCAGTTCTTC
CDR3 protein: CASSQDNFFDEQFF

J gene: TRBJ1-5
clone size: NA
V gene: TRBV3-1/TRBV3-2
D gene: NA
CDR3 DNA: TGTGCCAGCAGCCAAGGGAGGATTGGCACAAATCAGCCCCAGCATTTT
CDR3 protein: CASSQGRIGTNQPQHF

J gene: TRBJ2-1
clone size: NA
V gene: TRBV7-2
D gene: TRBD1
CDR3 DNA: TGTGCCAGCAGATCGGGACAGGGGGCGCCGCGTGAGCAGTTCTTC
CDR3 protein: CASRSGQGAPREQFF

J gene: TRBJ1-6
clone size: NA
V gene: TRBV19
D gene: NA
CDR3 DNA: TGTGCCACTAAGGACACAAATAATTCACCCCTCCACTTT
CDR3 protein: CATKDTNNSPLHF

J gene: TRBJ2-6
clone size: NA
V gene: TRBV4-3
D gene: TRBD2
CDR3 DNA: TGCGCCAGCAGCCAAGATCTAGCGGGAGGGCCTGGGGCCAACGTCCTGACTTTC
CDR3 protein: CASSQDLAGGPGANVLTF

J gene: TRBJ1-4
clone size: NA
V gene: TRBV7-2
D gene: NA
CDR3 DNA: TGTGCCAGCAGTCAAGGGGCCGCATTTAATGAAAAACTGTTTTTT
CDR3 protein: CASSQGAAFNEKLFF

J gene: TRBJ2-5
clone size: NA
V gene: TRBV3-1/TRBV3-2
D gene: NA
CDR3 DNA: TGTGCCAGCAGCCCGGGACTCCAAGAGACCCAGTACTTC
CDR3 protein: CASSPGLQETQYF

J gene: TRBJ2-7
clone size: NA
V gene: TRBV14
D gene: NA
CDR3 DNA: TGTGCCAGCAGCCAAGGAGTCCCCTACGAGCAGTACTTC
CDR3 protein: CASSQGVPYEQYF

J gene: TRBJ2-3
clone size: NA
V gene: TRBV12-3/TRBV12-4
D gene: NA
CDR3 DNA: TGTGCCAGCAGTTTAGACGTCGGTGATACGCAGTATTTT
CDR3 protein: CASSLDVGDTQYF

J gene: TRBJ1-2
clone size: NA
V gene: TRBV18
D gene: NA
CDR3 DNA: TGTGCCAGCTCAGCAGGGGCTTCTAACTATGGCTACACCTTC
CDR3 protein: CASSAGASNYGYTF

J gene: TRBJ2-7
clone size: once
V gene: TRBV4-1
D gene: NA
CDR3 DNA: TGCGCCAGCAGCCAACCCATGACACGTTACACCCCCTACGAGCAGTACTTC
CDR3 protein: CASSQPMTRYTPYEQYF

J gene: TRBJ2-2
clone size: once
V gene: TRBV24-1
D gene: NA
CDR3 DNA: TGTGCCACCAGTGATTTTGTCGGCACCGGGGAGCTGTTTTTT
CDR3 protein: CATSDFVGTGELFF